Presented here are 11 T cell receptor beta chains from one specimen sequenced in a study of blood T cell repertoires in COVID-19. Sequencing used immunoSEQ multiplex PCR; TCRdb keeps in-frame clones, though not all of them. Of about 120,000 clones listed, approximately 80% are singletons. The sequencing sample was made of peripheral blood. The receptors were gathered from a woman aged 40 to 49 with acute or convalescent COVID-19.

This clone showed up just a few times. The V call is TRBV7-8, the J call TRBJ1-3, with TRBD1 identical over 7 bases. Germline loops: CDR1 SGHVS, CDR2 FQNEAQ. Unmatched junction bases numbered 1, after V lost 5 bases and J lost 3 bases. This CDR3 comprises 13 residues. The CDR3: CASSRDSGNTIYF. The CDR3 region has the DNA TGTGCCAGCAGCCGGGACAGTGGAAACACCATATATTTT.

The chain joins TRBV4-1 to TRBJ1-6, with 9 positions matching TRBD1. Germline CDR1 MGHRA, CDR2 YSYEKL. There are 18 residues in the CDR3. V lost 0 bases, J lost 10 bases, and 13 bases stayed unmatched. As DNA, the CDR3 is TGCGCCAGCAGCCAAGACCCCTGGACCGGACAGGGGCAATCACCCCTCCACTTT. Translation: CASSQDPWTGQGQSPLHF.

V is TRBV3-1 (or the pseudogene TRBV3-2) and J is TRBJ1-1, with TRBD1 matching over 8 bases. Trimming cost V 4 bases and J 1 base; bases outside gene matches: 5. This CDR3 region has 15 residues. Germline V CDR1 and CDR2: LGHDT, YNNKEL (reference sequence). The CDR3 sequence: CASSRRQGTNTEAFF. The CDR3 region has the DNA TGTGCCAGCAGCCGCCGACAGGGGACGAACACTGAAGCTTTCTTT.

V and J are TRBV19 and TRBJ1-2; D is unclear. This CDR3 has 15 amino acids. V lost 5 bases to trimming and J lost 4 bases, with 17 bases between them. CDR1 and CDR2 from the germline V gene are LNHDA and SQIVND (reference sequence). The CDR3 nucleotides read TGTGCCAGTAGTGCTCCTCGGGAGGGCTCCTATGGCTACACCTTC. Residues: CASSAPREGSYGYTF.

Regarding this clone: One end of the junction varies from germline; a read error may be responsible. This CDR3 is also generated by other DNA sequences in the sample. This rearrangement joins TRBV4-2 to TRBJ1-6, with 8 bases matching TRBD1. Germline CDR1 LGHNA, CDR2 YNFKEQ. This CDR3 is 17 amino acids long. The CDR3 DNA sequence: TGTGCCAGTAGCCCCCAGGCCCCAGGGGGCGTTAATTCACCCCTCCACTTT. It specifies CASSPQAPGGVNSPLHF.

This chain connects TRBV7-9 to TRBJ2-1; 10 nucleotides line up with TRBD2. Germline values: CDR1 SEHNR, CDR2 FQNEAQ (reference sequence). There are 13 residues in the CDR3. Trimming removed 6 bases from V and 6 bases from J; junction bases left unmatched: 2. This CDR3 is CASRSGGANEQFF. The CDR3 DNA reads as TGTGCCAGCAGAAGCGGGGGGGCCAATGAGCAGTTCTTC.

This sequence joins TRBV11-1 and TRBJ2-5; maybe TRBD1 (6 bases). The CDR3 consists of 16 residues. Trimming removed 4 bases from V and 3 bases from J, with 18 bases in between. Germline CDR1 and CDR2: SGHAT and FQDESV (reference sequence). The CDR3 DNA sequence: TGTGCCAGCAGCTCCTCCAGGGGAGCGACCGAAGAGACCCAGTACTTC. Its translation: CASSSSRGATEETQYF.

This clone was seen only once. The J gene is TRBJ1-6, the V gene TRBV6-6; possible D gene TRBD1, 5 bases. In germline, CDR1 is MNHNY, CDR2 SVGAGI (reference sequence). The V end was cut by 2 bases, the J end by 7 bases, with 12 bases between. The CDR3 has 15 residues. CDR3 amino acids: CASSYEAGPNSPLHF. The CDR3 DNA is TGTGCCAGCAGTTACGAGGCAGGGCCAAATTCACCCCTCCACTTT.

The chain joins TRBV28 to TRBJ2-5, with 9 bases lining up with TRBD2. The V and J ends lost 3 bases and 4 bases, in that order; junction bases with no gene match: 12. The CDR3 covers 17 residues. Germline CDR1 is MDHEN and CDR2 is SYDVKM. Here the CDR3 reads CASSFQVGGGASETQYF. CDR3 coding DNA: TGTGCCAGCAGTTTTCAGGTTGGCGGGGGGGCATCAGAGACCCAGTACTTC.

This clone appeared a few times. The rearrangement uses TRBV24-1 and TRBJ2-2; TRBD1 matches at 9 bases. The germline V gene encodes CDR1 KGHDR and CDR2 SFDVKD. This CDR3 region has 16 residues. Trimming took 4 bases from V and 5 from J; bases not matched to a gene: 7. The CDR3 DNA follows: TGTGCCACCAGTGAACACAGGGGGCCAGGTACCGGGGAGCTGTTTTTT. Its translation is CATSEHRGPGTGELFF.

The chain has TRBV7-8 and TRBJ2-1, with no clear D. CDR3 length: 13 residues. The germline gives CDR1 SGHVS, CDR2 FQNEAQ. The V end lost 5 bases, the J end lost 9 bases, and 14 bases lay between the germline ends. The CDR3 reads CASSRPPAGEQFF. CDR3 DNA: TGTGCCAGCAGCCGCCCTCCCGCCGGTGAGCAGTTCTTC.